These T cell receptor beta chains were read from a single sample in a study of blood T cell repertoires in COVID-19. Sequenced by immunoSEQ multiplex PCR; TCRdb stores in-frame clones only, minus some. The table has 60,000 to 80,000 clones, 80% to 90% seen once. The source material was peripheral blood. Receptor source: a human donor in a cohort sampled during active COVID-19. Each CDR3 is given with its conserved first and last residue. D genes are given only for firm matches. Size is omitted from some rows. Given values are once, few, many or a class for expanded clones.

d_call j_call clone_size v_call cdr3_length cdr3_nt cdr3_aa
- TRBJ2-3 - TRBV9 14 TGTGCCAGCAGCTCAACCGGGAGCACAGATACGCAGTATTTT CASSSTGSTDTQYF
TRBD1 TRBJ1-2 - TRBV2 15 TGTGCCAGCAGTGGAATTGGACAGGGACGGTATGGCTACACCTTC CASSGIGQGRYGYTF
- TRBJ1-2 - TRBV5-4 12 TGTGCCAGCAGCGCTTCGGGTCGCGGCTACACCTTC CASSASGRGYTF
- TRBJ2-1 - TRBV15 17 TGTGCCACCAGCAGAGACCGAAGCAGGGGAAGTTACAATGAGCAGTTCTTC CATSRDRSRGSYNEQFF
- TRBJ1-6 - TRBV6-5 13 TGTGCCAGCAGTACCAACAGGGATTCACCCCTCCACTTT CASSTNRDSPLHF
TRBD2 TRBJ2-1 - TRBV6-6 17 TGTGCCAGCAGTCCGCGACTAGCGGGGGGGCCCTACAATGAGCAGTTCTTC CASSPRLAGGPYNEQFF
TRBD2 TRBJ2-5 - TRBV10-1 16 TGCGCCAGCAGTGAGTCTGGGACTAGCGGGAGAGAGACCCAGTACTTC CASSESGTSGRETQYF
TRBD1 TRBJ1-1 - TRBV11-3 13 TGTGCCAGCAGCCCAGGGACAGACACTGAAGCTTTCTTT CASSPGTDTEAFF
TRBD2 TRBJ2-2 - TRBV2 18 TGTGCCAGCAAGCCCGGGACTAGCGGCAGGCGCGGCACCGGGGAGCTGTTTTTT CASKPGTSGRRGTGELFF
- TRBJ1-5 - TRBV20-1 14 TGCAGTGCTAGTTTGGGGAATCGGGGTCAGCCCCAGCATTTT CSASLGNRGQPQHF
- TRBJ2-3 - TRBV7-9 16 TGTGCCAGCAGCTCAACACTCCGGGATTCAACAGATACGCAGTATTTT CASSSTLRDSTDTQYF
TRBD1 TRBJ2-7 once TRBV28 16 TGTGCCAGCAGTTTGGTAGCTAGGACAGGGTACTACGAGCAGTACTTC CASSLVARTGYYEQYF
- TRBJ1-5 - TRBV9 15 TGTGCCAGCAGCGCCGCCGGGAGTGAGAATCAGCCCCAGCATTTT CASSAAGSENQPQHF
- TRBJ2-7 few TRBV28 14 TGTGCCAGCAGTGCCGGGACACCCCCCTACGAGCAGTACTTC CASSAGTPPYEQYF
- TRBJ1-5 once TRBV19 17 TGTGCCAGTACTAAAAATAGGGGCGTGAAGAGCAATCAGCCCCAGCATTTT CASTKNRGVKSNQPQHF
- TRBJ1-4 - TRBV19 16 TGTGCCAGTAGTGACCGCAGGGGACCAACTAATGAAAAACTGTTTTTT CASSDRRGPTNEKLFF
- TRBJ2-1 - TRBV24-1 13 TGTGCCACCAGTGACCCCAGATACAATGAGCAGTTCTTC CATSDPRYNEQFF
- TRBJ1-1 - TRBV5-1 14 TGCGCCAGCAACGAGGGGGTATCGAACACTGAAGCTTTCTTT CASNEGVSNTEAFF
TRBD1 TRBJ2-1 - TRBV6-2/TRBV6-3 16 TGTGCCAGCAGTTATTTCACAGGGGCCTCCTACAATGAGCAGTTCTTC CASSYFTGASYNEQFF
TRBD2 TRBJ2-1 - TRBV19 16 TGTGCCAGTAGTACCGACCGGTTGATAGCGGGAGCTGAGCAGTTCTTC CASSTDRLIAGAEQFF
- TRBJ2-3 - TRBV6-2/TRBV6-3 13 TGTGCCAGCAGTTACTCGTCAGGGGATACGCAGTATTTT CASSYSSGDTQYF
- TRBJ1-6 - TRBV7-6 15 TGTGCCAGCAGCCCAGGGGACACCAATAATTCACCCCTCCACTTT CASSPGDTNNSPLHF
- TRBJ1-2 - TRBV6-2/TRBV6-3 13 TGTGCCAGCAGCAACCCTGAGGGGGTTGGCTACACCTTC CASSNPEGVGYTF
- TRBJ1-6 - TRBV21-1 14 TGTGCCAGCAGCAACGACAGGGGTTGTTCACCCCTCCACTTT CASSNDRGCSPLHF
TRBD1 TRBJ1-4 - TRBV27 15 TGTGCCAGCAGTTCAAGGACAGGGACTCGCGAAAAACTGTTTTTT CASSSRTGTREKLFF